The 6 T cell receptor beta chains below come from one sample, sequenced in a study of response to subunit inactivated influenza vaccine. One entry per CDR3 protein results from TCRdb running MiXCR on the RT-PCR reads. The top ten clones hold roughly 10% of a sample with about 800,000 distinct CDR3 sequences, 21% of them seen once. Sequencing was performed on PBMCs from blood, taken 5 days after vaccination. The receptors originated from a man over 45 who received an inactivated influenza vaccine.

The J gene is TRBJ2-1, the V gene TRBV5-1; a weak D match, TRBD2 (7 bases). CDR1 and CDR2 (germline): SGHRS, YFSETQ. V was trimmed by 4 bases and J by 4 bases, leaving 21 bases between them. The CDR3 is made up of 17 amino acids. CDR3 sequence: CASSDLAGARSYNEQFF. For the CDR3, the DNA is TGCGCCAGCAGCGATCTCGCGGGGGCTAGGTCGTACAATGAGCAGTTCTTC.

The chain's CDR3 is CAIRAGGYNEQFF. In DNA form, the CDR3 reads TGTGCCATCAGAGCGGGGGGTTACAATGAGCAGTTCTTC. The chain couples TRBV10-3 to TRBJ2-1; 9 bases are a match to TRBD2. There are 13 residues in the CDR3. The V and J ends lost 6 bases and 4 bases, in that order; junction bases with no gene match: 1. The germline gives CDR1 ENHRY, CDR2 SYGVKD.

In DNA form, the CDR3 reads TGTGCCACCAGCAGAGATTTGGCAGGGGATTTGCTTAAGCAGTACTTC. Translated, it gives CATSRDLAGDLLKQYF. The rearrangement joins TRBV15 to TRBJ2-7; D possibly corresponds to TRBD1 (6 bases). Between the trimmed V and J ends, which lost 0 bases and 8 bases, there was a span of 20 bases. CDR1 and CDR2 (germline): LNHNV, YYDKDF (reference sequence). This CDR3 spans 16 amino acids.

This chain connects TRBV14 to TRBJ2-2; D gene ambiguous. V was clipped by 4 bases and J by 6 bases, with 9 bases between them. The CDR3 contains 13 residues. Germline CDR1 and CDR2: SGHDN and FVKESK. CDR3 sequence reads: CASSPADPGELFF. The CDR3, as DNA: TGTGCCAGCAGCCCGGCGGATCCCGGGGAGCTGTTTTTT.

The V and J genes are TRBV14 and TRBJ2-1; 10 bases line up with TRBD2. The length of the CDR3 is 15 residues. Trimming at V came to 1 base and at J to 6 bases, leaving 3 bases not matched to a gene. Germline loops: CDR1 SGHDN, CDR2 FVKESK. CDR3 sequence reads: CASSQALAGTNEQFF. The CDR3 DNA reads as TGTGCCAGCAGCCAAGCACTAGCGGGAACCAATGAGCAGTTCTTC.

V and J are TRBV29-1 and TRBJ2-7, with D tentatively TRBD2 (6 bases). Germline CDR1 and CDR2: SQVTM and ANQGSEA. V was pared by 5 bases and J by 5 bases, with 13 bases between. This CDR3 has 12 residues. The DNA for the CDR3 is TGCAGCGTTTACTCGGGGGTGGACGAGCAGTACTTC. As protein: CSVYSGVDEQYF.